This T cell receptor (beta chain) was sequenced in a study of shared clonotypes between healthy human individuals. Profiled with immunoSEQ multiplex PCR; TCRdb holds only in-frame clones, not every one. This sample carries 1.6 million or so clones, approximately 98.5% of them seen once, and the ten largest clones take around 0.38%. Adult donors, all healthy and HIV-negative, had no recent acute infections or vaccinations. This CDR3 has 13 amino acids. Germline-derived CDR1 and CDR2 are SGHNT and YYREEE (reference sequence). V lost 4 bases, J lost 3 bases, and 10 bases lay in between. The V and J genes are TRBV5-4 and TRBJ1-1, with D possibly being TRBD1 (6 bases). The sequence came from a man between 25 and 39 years old in good health. The sample comprised naive CD4+ T cells sorted from blood. Sample subset: CD45RA+ positively selected. The CDR3 DNA sequence: TGTGCCAGCAGCAAAGGGGGAGACACTGAAGCTTTCTTT. Translated: CASSKGGDTEAFF.